Here is one TCR beta chain with its context. This record belongs to a study of T-cell memory formation after mild COVID-19. CDR3 size: 14 residues. Germline V gene data show CDR1 as SGHAT and CDR2 as FQNNGV. Trimming shortened V by 5 bases and J by 4 bases, and 12 bases separated the two germline ends. MiXCR, run by TCRdb on the 5' RACE reads, gives a single entry per CDR3 protein. The sample records about 200,000 distinct CDR3 sequences, 15% to 20% being singletons. The J gene is TRBJ1-5, the V gene TRBV11-2; TRBD1 might be the D (5 bases). The TCR originated in an adult woman who had mild COVID-19 (a few samples of this study predate the infection). Cell type and time point are not known. Sequencing was performed on PBMCs or a T cell subset sorted from them (not recorded which). DNA of the CDR3: TGTGCCAGCAGCCGGGACCCCGGAAATCAGCCCCAGCATTTT. It specifies CASSRDPGNQPQHF.